The 9 T cell receptor beta chains reported below all come from one sample, sequenced in a study of blood T cells in healthy people across ages. Next came a second PCR, run for 7 to 11 cycles, which used a sample-barcoded 5' primer along with a J-beta primer mix. MiXCR, run by TCRdb on the 5' RACE reads, gives a single entry per CDR3 protein. The repertoire has approximately 1.5 million distinct CDR3 sequences, approximately 43% of them found once; the top ten carry more than 4%. The sequenced material came from blood. The receptors were gathered from a woman in her late teens or twenties in good health.

This clonotype was found a few times. The genes are TRBV7-2 and TRBJ2-1, with D hard to call. The CDR3 has 15 residues. In germline, CDR1 is SGHTA, CDR2 FQGNSA. The V end lost 2 bases, the J end lost 0 bases, and 8 bases lay between the germline ends. Here the CDR3 reads CASSLITGSYNEQFF. In DNA form, the CDR3 reads TGTGCCAGCAGCTTAATAACGGGCTCCTACAATGAGCAGTTCTTC.

V and J are TRBV6-5 and TRBJ2-7; D is undetermined. V lost 0 bases, J lost 2 bases, and 8 bases lay in between. The CDR3 contains 14 residues. The germline V gene has CDR1 MNHEY and CDR2 SVGAGI. The CDR3 nucleotides are TGTGCCAGCAGTTACTCGGGGTGGACCTACGAGCAGTACTTC. Its protein product is CASSYSGWTYEQYF.

This chain connects TRBV6-5 to TRBJ1-2; 10 bases map to TRBD1. The CDR3 runs 13 residues. Unmatched junction bases numbered 4, after V lost 5 bases and J lost 7 bases. In germline, CDR1 is MNHEY, CDR2 SVGAGI. CDR3 in DNA: TGTGCCAGCAGTAGGACAGGGGGAGGTGGCTACACCTTC. Its translation: CASSRTGGGGYTF.

This clonotype was recorded many times. The chain carries TRBV29-1 and TRBJ2-7; TRBD1 aligns across 11 bases. The length of the CDR3 is 14 residues. Germline trimming cut 4 bases from V and 2 bases from J; bases unmatched to any gene: 4. Germline V gene sequence: CDR1 SQVTM, CDR2 ANQGSEA. The CDR3 protein is CSVAKGQGAYEQYF. The CDR3 coding sequence is TGCAGCGTTGCAAAGGGACAGGGGGCCTACGAGCAGTACTTC.

V usage is TRBV7-2 and J usage is TRBJ1-1; unclear D gene. The CDR3 is 15 amino acids. V gave up 2 bases and J gave up 1 base, with 11 bases separating them. From germline, CDR1 is SGHTA and CDR2 FQGNSA. This chain's CDR3 is CASSLSKPQNTEAFF. Here the CDR3 DNA reads TGTGCCAGCAGCTTATCTAAGCCTCAGAACACTGAAGCTTTCTTT.

This sequence joins TRBV30 and TRBJ2-3; TRBD1 might be the D (5 bases). Germline CDR1 is GTSNPN and CDR2 is SVGIG (reference sequence). Trimming took off 4 bases at V and 1 base at J, with 9 bases between the two ends. CDR3 length: 13 amino acids. CDR3 in DNA: TGTGCCTGGACAGGGTCTCGCACAGATACGCAGTATTTT. It yields the protein CAWTGSRTDTQYF.

The chain carries TRBV28 and TRBJ2-1; 9 bases match TRBD2. The CDR3 runs 15 residues. Germline CDR1 reads MDHEN; CDR2 reads SYDVKM. V trimming: 5 bases; J trimming: 13 bases; junction bases outside the gene matches: 15. The DNA of the CDR3 is TGTGCCAGCAGTCCCTTTGCTCGGACTAGCGAGTTACAGTTCTTC. Encoded protein: CASSPFARTSELQFF.

The J gene is TRBJ1-1, the V gene TRBV20-1; no clear D. V lost 6 bases and J 6 bases, leaving 14 bases between the germline ends. Germline V CDR1 and CDR2: DFQATT, SNEGSKA (reference sequence). CDR3 length: 12 amino acids. The CDR3 nucleotides are TGCAGTGCCTTCCGAGTGAATCCTGAAGCTTTCTTT. Encoded protein: CSAFRVNPEAFF.

This clonotype appeared a few times. This chain uses TRBV12-3 or TRBV12-4 with TRBJ1-6; no firm D call. V lost 7 bases to trimming and J lost 5 bases, with 15 bases between them. This CDR3 has 15 amino acids. The CDR3 loop reads CASTRRRTDNSPLHF. The DNA of the CDR3 is TGTGCCAGCACGCGGAGGAGGACGGATAATTCACCCCTCCACTTT.